These 14 T cell receptor beta chains were all obtained from the same sample, sequenced in a study of beta chain features in type 1 diabetes. Study-wide results and caveats: Among all four CD4+ subsets, Type 1 diabetes patients had TCRB CDR3s that were moderately but significantly shorter.

These TCRs are of unknown antigen specificity. Since all of the isolated RNA was reverse transcribed, expressed TCRB transcripts were what got sequenced. Sequenced by immunoSEQ multiplex PCR; TCRdb stores in-frame clones only, minus some. The sample comprises approximately 250,000 clones, roughly 24% of which are singletons, and around 0.012% rests with the top ten. Source material: naive CD4+ T cells from blood. The receptors derive from a woman between 25 and 40 years old with type 1 diabetes.

This clone has a handful of counts. This chain uses TRBV9 with TRBJ1-5, with D uncertain. CDR3 length: 14 amino acids. V gave up 0 bases and J gave up 3 bases, with 7 bases separating them. The germline V gene encodes CDR1 SGDLS and CDR2 YYNGEE. CDR3 nucleotide sequence: TGTGCCAGCAGCGTAGGTCCCGTCAATCAGCCCCAGCATTTT. It yields the protein CASSVGPVNQPQHF.

The chain recombines TRBV5-1 with TRBJ1-4, with 11 bases that match TRBD1. Germline CDR1 and CDR2: SGHRS and YFSETQ. The trim removed 3 bases at V and 5 bases at J, leaving 9 bases unmatched. CDR3 size: 17 residues. The CDR3: CASSSSGTGGDNEKLFF. DNA for the CDR3: TGCGCCAGCAGCTCGTCCGGGACAGGGGGAGACAATGAAAAACTGTTTTTT. Looking up the rest from reference TRBV5-1 and TRBJ1-4 gives the full variable domain: KAGVTQTPRYLIKTRGQQVTLSCSPISGHRSVSWYQQTPGQGLQFLFEYFSETQRNKGNFPGRFSGRQFSNSRSEMNVSTLELGDSALYLCASSSSGTGGDNEKLFFGSGTQLSVL.

The genes are TRBV9 and TRBJ1-1; D is perhaps TRBD1 (5 bases). The CDR3 length is 12 residues. The V end lost 3 bases, the J end lost 10 bases, and 13 bases lay between the germline ends. Germline V gene lookup returns CDR1 SGDLS and CDR2 YYNGEE. The CDR3 reads CASSDAWGGAFF. CDR3 nucleotides: TGTGCCAGCAGCGATGCTTGGGGGGGAGCTTTCTTT. Supplemented by reference TRBV9 and TRBJ1-1, the full variable domain reads DSGVTQTPKHLITATGQRVTLRCSPRSGDLSVYWYQQSLDQGLQFLIQYYNGEERAKGNILERFSAQQFPDLHSELNLSSLELGDSALYFCASSDAWGGAFFGQGTRLTVV.

The chain has TRBV7-2 and TRBJ2-7, with D tentatively TRBD1 (6 bases). This CDR3 is built from 14 residues. V lost 5 bases and J lost 3, with 14 bases in between. Germline-derived CDR1 and CDR2 are SGHTA and FQGNSA. The CDR3 DNA reads TGTGCCAGCAGCACACAATCGGACAGCTACGAGCAGTACTTC. The encoded protein is CASSTQSDSYEQYF. The full variable domain, in which reference TRBV7-2 and TRBJ2-7 provide the parts outside the CDR3, is GAGVSQSPSNKVTEKGKDVELRCDPISGHTALYWYRQSLGQGLEFLIYFQGNSAPDKSGLPSDRFSAERTGGSVSTLTIQRTQQEDSAVYLCASSTQSDSYEQYFGPGTRLTVT.

The V call is TRBV5-6, the J call TRBJ1-5; no reliable D call. Deletions cut 4 bases from V and 5 bases from J, with 7 bases between. This CDR3 region has 12 residues. Germline CDR1 is SGHDT and CDR2 is YYEEEE. CDR3 residues: CASSRGYQPQHF. The CDR3 DNA follows: TGTGCCAGCAGCCGAGGTTATCAGCCCCAGCATTTT.

This clone was observed a few times. The V and J genes are TRBV29-1 and TRBJ1-2; 7 nucleotides line up with TRBD1. Germline CDR1 and CDR2: SQVTM and ANQGSEA. CDR3 length: 12 amino acids. With 5 bases clipped from V and 8 bases from J, the junction kept 8 bases outside the gene matches. The CDR3 DNA follows: TGCAGCGTTACTCCGGGACAGAGCGGCTACACCTTC. Its protein product is CSVTPGQSGYTF.

The CDR3 sequence: CASSSRLAGSLEELFF. CDR3 in DNA: TGTGCCAGCAGCTCCAGACTAGCGGGCTCTCTTGAGGAGCTGTTTTTT. J is TRBJ2-2 and V is TRBV9; 10 bases fit TRBD2. The CDR3 extends over 16 amino acids. Germline V gives CDR1 SGDLS, CDR2 YYNGEE. The V gene end was trimmed by 4 bases and the J gene end by 10 bases; junction bases not matched to a gene: 13.

This clone showed up just a few times. The genes are TRBV30 and TRBJ1-1; D is ambiguous. Germline CDR1 GTSNPN, CDR2 SVGIG (reference sequence). V lost 5 bases and J lost 7, with 8 bases in between. This CDR3 comprises 10 residues. This chain's CDR3 is CAWARLEAFF. The CDR3 nucleotides are TGTGCCTGGGCCCGACTTGAAGCTTTCTTT.

This clone was counted a few times. The V call is TRBV29-1, the J call TRBJ2-6; 9 nucleotides align to TRBD1. The V segment lost 6 bases and the J segment 0 bases; nucleotides outside the gene matches: 3. Germline values: CDR1 SQVTM, CDR2 ANQGSEA. The length of the CDR3 is 15 residues. The CDR3 DNA sequence: TGCAGCGTGGACAGGGGAATCTCTGGGGCCAACGTCCTGACTTTC. This sequence encodes CSVDRGISGANVLTF.

This clone was picked up a small number of times. The chain couples TRBV7-9 to TRBJ2-1, with 8 bases matching TRBD2. The CDR3 sequence is 15 residues long. The V gene's germline CDR1 is SEHNR and CDR2 FQNEAQ (reference sequence). V lost 6 bases to trimming and J lost 2 bases; unmatched junction nucleotides: 6. The chain's CDR3 is CASSPSGSAYNEQFF. The CDR3, as DNA: TGTGCCAGCAGTCCAAGCGGGAGTGCCTACAATGAGCAGTTCTTC.

This chain uses TRBV18 with TRBJ1-1, with 9 bases that match TRBD1. Germline lookup yields CDR1 KGHSH and CDR2 LQKENI. This CDR3 has 14 residues. The J segment lost 7 bases and the V segment lost 2 bases, leaving 5 bases of the junction unmatched. CDR3 sequence reads: CASSPGTGRDEAFF. For the CDR3, the DNA is TGTGCCAGCTCACCAGGGACAGGGCGGGATGAAGCTTTCTTT.

In its sample, this clone was seen a few times. This rearrangement joins TRBV30 to TRBJ2-5; D is ambiguous. Judging by the DNA end, TRBJ2-7 fits better; the J call may be wrong. The CDR3 totals 14 residues. Germline V gene data show CDR1 as GTSNPN and CDR2 as SVGIG (reference sequence). The CDR3 nucleotides are TGTGCTTGCGACACTTGGGCGCCTTCGGTCGAGCAGTACTTC. It encodes CACDTWAPSVEQYF.

The rearrangement uses TRBV29-1 and TRBJ1-2; no clear D. Germline lookup yields CDR1 SQVTM and CDR2 ANQGSEA. The CDR3 is 12 amino acids. Between the trimmed V and J ends, which lost 3 bases and 4 bases, there was a span of 9 bases. CDR3 sequence: CSVDLDLYGYTF. CDR3 DNA sequence: TGCAGCGTTGATCTAGATCTCTATGGCTACACCTTC.

The V gene is TRBV5-1, the J gene TRBJ2-1; 7 bases line up with TRBD2. Trimming cost V 1 base and J 4 bases; bases outside gene matches: 5. This CDR3 comprises 15 residues. Germline V lookup: CDR1 SGHRS, CDR2 YFSETQ. The CDR3 DNA reads TGCGCCAGCAGCTTGTTGCTAGCGGTGTACAATGAGCAGTTCTTC. Amino acid sequence: CASSLLLAVYNEQFF.